This entry lists 6 T cell receptor beta chains sequenced from one sample in a study of cytomegalovirus exposure and HLA in healthy donors. Both 60 Vbeta primers and 13 Jbeta primers went into the PCR. Assay used: immunoSEQ multiplex PCR; TCRdb lists only in-frame clones, some missing. The repertoire holds over 200,000 clones, with around 79% as singletons. Material: PBMCs. These receptors all come from a male donor in good health and CMV-seronegative.

The rearrangement uses TRBV5-4 and TRBJ1-1, with D possibly matching TRBD1 (6 bases). CDR3 length equals 13 residues. Germline V gives CDR1 SGHNT, CDR2 YYREEE (reference sequence). Trimming cost V 6 bases and J 1 base, with 10 bases left between them. CDR3 amino acids: CASNTGTNTEAFF. The DNA of the CDR3 is TGTGCCAGCAACACAGGGACGAACACTGAAGCTTTCTTT.

The chain couples TRBV4-1 to TRBJ1-1, with D possibly being TRBD1 (6 bases). The germline gives CDR1 MGHRA, CDR2 YSYEKL. The V gene lost 3 bases and the J gene lost 0 bases, with 11 bases spanning the gap. The CDR3 covers 15 residues. CDR3 DNA sequence: TGCGCCAGCAGCCATGAGACAGGTTTGAACACTGAAGCTTTCTTT. This codes for CASSHETGLNTEAFF.

The rearrangement links TRBV27 to TRBJ2-7, with 9 bases fitting TRBD1. V was pared by 5 bases and J by 3 bases, with 8 bases of the junction left unmatched. The length of the CDR3 is 15 residues. CDR1 is MNHEY, CDR2 SMNVEV, per germline (reference sequence). The CDR3 nucleotides are TGTGCCAGCAGTCTCCAGACAGGGGGTGGCTACGAGCAGTACTTC. Protein product: CASSLQTGGGYEQYF.

V gene TRBV7-2 combines with J gene TRBJ2-7; 8 bases map to TRBD2. V lost 4 bases to trimming and J lost 0 bases; unmatched junction nucleotides: 2. CDR3 length equals 14 residues. Germline V CDR1 and CDR2: SGHTA, FQGNSA. CDR3 sequence: CASSSGTSSYEQYF. DNA of the CDR3: TGTGCCAGCAGCTCCGGGACTAGCTCCTACGAGCAGTACTTC.

The rearrangement uses TRBV19 and TRBJ1-5; tentative D call: TRBD1 (5 bases). CDR1 LNHDA and CDR2 SQIVND come from the germline V gene (reference sequence). V was trimmed by 5 bases and J by 3 bases, leaving 11 bases between them. This CDR3 has 14 residues. The DNA of the CDR3 is TGTGCCAGTAGTGTCCGGGGGACCAATCAGCCCCAGCATTTT. Protein sequence: CASSVRGTNQPQHF.

CDR3 in DNA: TGCGCCAGCAGCTTGCGGCTAGCGGGGGACTATCAAGAGACCCAGTACTTC. Its protein is CASSLRLAGDYQETQYF. V usage is TRBV5-1 and J usage is TRBJ2-5; 10 bases line up with TRBD2. The CDR3 runs to 17 residues. Trimming at V came to 1 base and at J to 2 bases, leaving 8 bases not matched to a gene. Looked up from germline, CDR1 is SGHRS and CDR2 is YFSETQ.